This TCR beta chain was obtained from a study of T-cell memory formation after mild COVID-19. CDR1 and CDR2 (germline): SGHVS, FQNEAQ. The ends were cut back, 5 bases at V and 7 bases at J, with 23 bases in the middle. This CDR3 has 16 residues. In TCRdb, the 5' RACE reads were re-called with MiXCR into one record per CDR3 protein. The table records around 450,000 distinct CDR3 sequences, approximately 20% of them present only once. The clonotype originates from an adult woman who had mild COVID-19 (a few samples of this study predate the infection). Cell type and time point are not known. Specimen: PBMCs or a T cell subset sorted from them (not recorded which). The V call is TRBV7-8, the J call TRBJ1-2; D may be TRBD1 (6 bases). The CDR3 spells CASSAQGRGLMSGYTF. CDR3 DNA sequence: TGTGCCAGCAGCGCACAGGGACGGGGCTTAATGAGTGGCTACACCTTC.